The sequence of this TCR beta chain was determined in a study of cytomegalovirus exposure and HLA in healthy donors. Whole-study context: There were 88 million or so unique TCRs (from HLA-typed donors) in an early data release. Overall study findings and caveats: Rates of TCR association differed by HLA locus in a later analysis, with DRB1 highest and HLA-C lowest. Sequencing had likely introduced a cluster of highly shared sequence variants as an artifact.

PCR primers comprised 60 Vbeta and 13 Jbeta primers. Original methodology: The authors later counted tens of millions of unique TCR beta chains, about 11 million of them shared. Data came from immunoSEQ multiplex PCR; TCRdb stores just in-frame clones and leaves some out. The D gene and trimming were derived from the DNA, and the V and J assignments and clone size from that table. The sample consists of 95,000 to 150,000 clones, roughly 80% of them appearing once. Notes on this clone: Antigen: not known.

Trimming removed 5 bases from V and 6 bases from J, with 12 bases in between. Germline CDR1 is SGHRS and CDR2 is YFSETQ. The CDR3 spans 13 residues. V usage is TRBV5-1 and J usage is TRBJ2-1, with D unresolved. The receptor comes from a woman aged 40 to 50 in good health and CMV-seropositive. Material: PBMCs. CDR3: CASRSESVNEQFF. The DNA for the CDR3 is TGCGCCAGCAGGAGTGAGTCTGTCAATGAGCAGTTCTTC. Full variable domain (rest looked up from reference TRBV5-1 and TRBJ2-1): KAGVTQTPRYLIKTRGQQVTLSCSPISGHRSVSWYQQTPGQGLQFLFEYFSETQRNKGNFPGRFSGRQFSNSRSEMNVSTLELGDSALYLCASRSESVNEQFFGPGTRLTVL.